This T cell receptor (beta chain) is from a study of blood T cell repertoires in COVID-19. Generated by immunoSEQ multiplex PCR, the TCRdb table keeps only in-frame clones and is missing some. The table shows some 150,000 clones, with roughly nine tenths occurring only once. This sequence originates from a woman between 65 and 79 years old with acute or convalescent COVID-19. Sequences were obtained from peripheral blood.

CDR3 nucleotides: TGTGCCAGCAGCCAAGGGATGGGGACAGGGAACAATGAGCAGTTCTTC. Its translation: CASSQGMGTGNNEQFF. The genes are TRBV4-2 and TRBJ2-1; 9 bases fit TRBD1. Germline V gene lookup returns CDR1 LGHNA and CDR2 YNFKEQ. Losses at the gene ends were 1 base for V and 5 bases for J; bases not matched to a gene: 6. The CDR3 is made up of 16 amino acids.